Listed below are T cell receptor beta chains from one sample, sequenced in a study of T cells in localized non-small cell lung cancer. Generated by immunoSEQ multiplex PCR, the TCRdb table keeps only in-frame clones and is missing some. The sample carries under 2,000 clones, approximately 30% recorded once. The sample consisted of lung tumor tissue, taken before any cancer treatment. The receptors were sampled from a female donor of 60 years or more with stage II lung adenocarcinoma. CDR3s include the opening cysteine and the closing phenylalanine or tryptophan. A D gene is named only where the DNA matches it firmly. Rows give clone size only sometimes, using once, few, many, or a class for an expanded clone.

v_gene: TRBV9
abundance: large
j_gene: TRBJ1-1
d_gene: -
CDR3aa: CASTPLKGLMNTEAFF
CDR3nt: TGTGCCAGCACCCCCCTGAAGGGCCTAATGAACACTGAAGCTTTCTTT

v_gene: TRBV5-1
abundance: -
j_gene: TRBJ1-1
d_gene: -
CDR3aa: CASSEIGRKNTEAFF
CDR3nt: TGCGCCAGCAGCGAGATTGGCAGGAAGAACACTGAAGCTTTCTTT

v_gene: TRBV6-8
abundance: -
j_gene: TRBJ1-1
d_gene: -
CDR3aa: CASSWDYKTEAFF
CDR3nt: TGTGCCAGCAGCTGGGACTACAAGACTGAAGCTTTCTTT

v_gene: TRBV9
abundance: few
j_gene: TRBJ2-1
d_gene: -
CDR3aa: CASSLDSERPFF
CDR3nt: TGTGCCAGCAGCTTAGACTCCGAGAGGCCGTTCTTC

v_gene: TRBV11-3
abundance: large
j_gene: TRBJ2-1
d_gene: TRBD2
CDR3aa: CASSLNPIGGVQFF
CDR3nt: TGTGCCAGCAGCTTAAACCCCATTGGGGGGGTGCAGTTCTTC

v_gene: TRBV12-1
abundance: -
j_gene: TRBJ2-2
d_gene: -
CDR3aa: CASSYLTRERANTGELFF
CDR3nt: TGTGCCAGCAGCTACCTAACGCGGGAGAGGGCGAACACCGGGGAGCTGTTTTTT

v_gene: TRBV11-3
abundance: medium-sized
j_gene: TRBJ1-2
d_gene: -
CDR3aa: CASSLGDLAGVYGYTF
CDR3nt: TGTGCCAGCAGCTTAGGGGATCTGGCAGGGGTCTATGGCTACACCTTC

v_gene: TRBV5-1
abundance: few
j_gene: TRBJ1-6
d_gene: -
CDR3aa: CASSLGTSSSPLHF
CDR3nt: TGCGCCAGCAGCTTGGGGACTTCGAGTTCACCCCTCCACTTT

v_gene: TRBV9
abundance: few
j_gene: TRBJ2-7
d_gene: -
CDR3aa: CASSDLFPSGSSYEQYF
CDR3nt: TGTGCCAGCAGTGATCTGTTCCCGTCGGGTAGCTCCTACGAGCAGTACTTC

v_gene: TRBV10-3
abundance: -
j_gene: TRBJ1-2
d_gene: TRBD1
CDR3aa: CAISEGPAGGNYGYTF
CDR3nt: TGTGCCATCAGTGAAGGACCGGCAGGGGGTAACTATGGCTACACCTTC

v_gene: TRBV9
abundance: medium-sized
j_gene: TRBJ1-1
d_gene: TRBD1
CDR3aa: CASSVDRGSFMNTEAFF
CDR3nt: TGTGCCAGCAGCGTAGACAGGGGAAGTTTCATGAACACTGAAGCTTTCTTT

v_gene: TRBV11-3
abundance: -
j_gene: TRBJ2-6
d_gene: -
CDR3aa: CASTRGEVSSSSGANVLTF
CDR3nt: TGTGCCAGCACCCGGGGTGAAGTTAGCAGCTCCTCTGGGGCCAACGTCCTGACTTTC

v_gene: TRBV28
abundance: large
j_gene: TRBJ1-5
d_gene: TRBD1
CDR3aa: CASSPYPGQLSNQPQHF
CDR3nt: TGTGCCAGCAGTCCATACCCGGGACAGCTAAGCAATCAGCCCCAGCATTTT

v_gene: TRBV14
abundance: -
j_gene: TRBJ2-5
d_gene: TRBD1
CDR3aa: CASSWTGAVETQYF
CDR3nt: TGTGCCAGCAGCTGGACAGGGGCGGTAGAGACCCAGTACTTC

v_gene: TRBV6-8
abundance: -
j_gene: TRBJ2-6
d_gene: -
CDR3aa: CASSYSPRTSGANVLTF
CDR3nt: TGTGCCAGCAGTTACTCGCCCAGAACCTCTGGGGCCAACGTCCTGACTTTC

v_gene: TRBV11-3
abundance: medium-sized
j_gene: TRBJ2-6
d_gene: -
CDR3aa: CASSLALGESGANVLTF
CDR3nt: TGTGCCAGCAGCTTGGCCCTGGGGGAGTCTGGGGCCAACGTCCTGACTTTC

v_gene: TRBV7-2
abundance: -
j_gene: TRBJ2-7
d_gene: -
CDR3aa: CASSLLKGYEQYF
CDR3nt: TGTGCCAGCAGCCTCCTGAAGGGCTACGAGCAGTACTTC

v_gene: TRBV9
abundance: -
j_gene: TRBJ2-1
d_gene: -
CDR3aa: CASSVQGRAVNEQFF
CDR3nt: TGTGCCAGCAGCGTTCAGGGGAGGGCCGTCAATGAGCAGTTCTTC

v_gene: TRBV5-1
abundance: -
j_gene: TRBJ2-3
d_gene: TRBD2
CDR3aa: CASSLGSGEDTQYF
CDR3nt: TGCGCCAGCAGCTTAGGTAGCGGGGAGGATACGCAGTATTTT

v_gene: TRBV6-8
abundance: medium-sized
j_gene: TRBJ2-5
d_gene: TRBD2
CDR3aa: CASSASTSGGLRGRRETQYF
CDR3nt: TGTGCCAGCAGTGCCTCGACTAGCGGGGGGCTCCGGGGGAGGAGAGAGACCCAGTACTTC

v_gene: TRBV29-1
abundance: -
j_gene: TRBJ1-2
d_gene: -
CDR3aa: CSVDPAPGYGYTF
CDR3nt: TGCAGCGTTGACCCAGCTCCCGGCTATGGCTACACCTTC

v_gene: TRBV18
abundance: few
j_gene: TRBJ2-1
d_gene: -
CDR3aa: CASSQQAAVGEQFF
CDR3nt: TGTGCCAGCTCACAACAGGCCGCTGTGGGTGAGCAGTTCTTC

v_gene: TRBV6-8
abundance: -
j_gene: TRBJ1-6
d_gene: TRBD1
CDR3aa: CASRVLTGTVYNSPLHF
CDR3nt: TGTGCCAGCAGAGTTTTGACCGGGACAGTTTATAATTCACCCCTCCACTTT

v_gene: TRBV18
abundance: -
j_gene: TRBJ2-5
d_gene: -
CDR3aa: CASSPQAGEETQYF
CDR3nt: TGTGCCAGCTCACCCCAGGCCGGGGAAGAGACCCAGTACTTC

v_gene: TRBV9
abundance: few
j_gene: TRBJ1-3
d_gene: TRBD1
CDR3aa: CASSMGQLDTIYF
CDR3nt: TGTGCCAGCAGCATGGGACAGTTGGACACCATATATTTT

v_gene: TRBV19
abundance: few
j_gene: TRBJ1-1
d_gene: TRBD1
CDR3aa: CASSIGTGNTEAFF
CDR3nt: TGTGCCAGTAGTATTGGGACAGGGAACACTGAAGCTTTCTTT

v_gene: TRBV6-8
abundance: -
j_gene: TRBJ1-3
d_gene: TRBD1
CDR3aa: CASSTTGFGNTIYF
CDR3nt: TGTGCCAGCAGTACGACAGGGTTTGGAAACACCATATATTTT

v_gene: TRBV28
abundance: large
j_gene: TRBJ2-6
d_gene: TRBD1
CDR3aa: CASSSQGTGANVLTF
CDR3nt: TGTGCCAGCAGTTCACAGGGGACTGGGGCCAACGTCCTGACTTTC

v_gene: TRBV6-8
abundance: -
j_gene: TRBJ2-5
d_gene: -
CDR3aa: CAISGQDAETQYF
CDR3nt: TGTGCCATCAGTGGCCAGGACGCGGAGACCCAGTACTTC

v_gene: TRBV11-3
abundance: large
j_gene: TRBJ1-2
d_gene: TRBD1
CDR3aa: CASSSPGQTYGYTF
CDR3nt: TGTGCCAGCAGCTCCCCGGGACAGACCTATGGCTACACCTTC

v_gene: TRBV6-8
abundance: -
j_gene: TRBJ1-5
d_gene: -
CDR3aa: CASSGRFLGGAQPQHF
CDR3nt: TGTGCCAGCAGTGGACGCTTTCTCGGTGGGGCTCAGCCCCAGCATTTT

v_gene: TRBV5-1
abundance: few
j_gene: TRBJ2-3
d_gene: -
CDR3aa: CASSWPIGGGSTDTQYF
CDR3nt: TGCGCCAGCAGCTGGCCGATCGGCGGGGGCAGCACAGATACGCAGTATTTT

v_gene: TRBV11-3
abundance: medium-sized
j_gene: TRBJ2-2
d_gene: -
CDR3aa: CASSLNVQGTGELFF
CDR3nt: TGTGCCAGCAGCTTGAACGTCCAGGGCACCGGGGAGCTGTTTTTT

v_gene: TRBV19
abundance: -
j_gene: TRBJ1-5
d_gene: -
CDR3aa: CASSTRTSPQDSQPQHF
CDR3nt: TGTGCCAGTAGTACAAGGACAAGCCCCCAGGACAGTCAGCCCCAGCATTTT

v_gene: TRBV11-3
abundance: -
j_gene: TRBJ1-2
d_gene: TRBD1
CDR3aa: CASSFRTGANYGYTF
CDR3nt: TGTGCCAGCAGCTTCCGGACAGGGGCTAACTATGGCTACACCTTC

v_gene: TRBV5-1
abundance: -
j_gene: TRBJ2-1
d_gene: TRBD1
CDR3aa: CASSDPGQGSNEQFF
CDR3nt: TGCGCCAGCAGCGACCCGGGACAGGGATCCAATGAGCAGTTCTTC

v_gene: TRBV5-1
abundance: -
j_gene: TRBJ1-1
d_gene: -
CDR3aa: CASSLGGWNTEAFF
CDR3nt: TGCGCCAGCAGCTTAGGGGGATGGAACACTGAAGCTTTCTTT

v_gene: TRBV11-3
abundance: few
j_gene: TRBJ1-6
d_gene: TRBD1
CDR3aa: CASSSGQGIVSSPLHF
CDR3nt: TGTGCCAGCAGCTCGGGACAGGGGATTGTGAGTTCACCCCTCCACTTT

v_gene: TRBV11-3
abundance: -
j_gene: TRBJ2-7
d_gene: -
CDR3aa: CASSLVALSYEQYF
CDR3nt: TGTGCCAGCAGCTTAGTGGCACTCAGCTACGAGCAGTACTTC

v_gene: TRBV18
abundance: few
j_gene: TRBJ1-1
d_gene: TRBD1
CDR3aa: CASSPLPSFGTGMNTEAFF
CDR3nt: TGTGCCAGCTCACCACTTCCGTCCTTCGGGACAGGGATGAACACTGAAGCTTTCTTT

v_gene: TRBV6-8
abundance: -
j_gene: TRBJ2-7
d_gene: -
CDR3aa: CASRPGSSYEQYF
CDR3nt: TGTGCCAGCAGGCCCGGGAGCTCCTACGAGCAGTACTTC

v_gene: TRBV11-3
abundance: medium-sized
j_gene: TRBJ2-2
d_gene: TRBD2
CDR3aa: CASSQGRARSGSTGELFF
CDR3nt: TGTGCCAGCAGCCAAGGAAGGGCTAGGAGCGGGAGCACCGGGGAGCTGTTTTTT

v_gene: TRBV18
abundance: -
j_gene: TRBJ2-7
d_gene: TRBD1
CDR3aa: CASSHLGTVPYEQYF
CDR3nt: TGTGCCAGCTCACACCTCGGGACAGTCCCCTACGAGCAGTACTTC

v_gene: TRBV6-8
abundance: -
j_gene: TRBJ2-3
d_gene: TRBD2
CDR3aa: CASSDEAGGTDTQYF
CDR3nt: TGTGCCAGCAGTGACGAGGCGGGAGGCACAGATACGCAGTATTTT

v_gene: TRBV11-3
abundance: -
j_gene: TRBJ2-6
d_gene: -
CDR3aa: CASSLVAGSSGANVLTF
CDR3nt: TGTGCCAGCAGCTTAGTTGCAGGGAGCTCTGGGGCCAACGTCCTGACTTTC

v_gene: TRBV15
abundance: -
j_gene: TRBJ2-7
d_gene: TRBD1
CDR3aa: CATSSDRAPLNEQYF
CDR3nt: TGTGCCACCAGCAGCGACAGGGCGCCTTTGAACGAGCAGTACTTC

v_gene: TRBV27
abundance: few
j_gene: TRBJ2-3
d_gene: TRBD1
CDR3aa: CASSIPGQNTDTQYF
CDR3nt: TGTGCCAGCAGCATACCGGGACAGAACACAGATACGCAGTATTTT

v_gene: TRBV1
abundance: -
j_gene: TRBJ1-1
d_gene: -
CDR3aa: CASSHPAGNTEAFF
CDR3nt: TGCGCCAGCAGCCACCCCGCGGGAAACACTGAAGCTTTCTTT

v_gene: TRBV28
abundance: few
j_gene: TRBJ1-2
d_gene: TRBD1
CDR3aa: CASSSSGQGTYYGYTF
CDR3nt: TGTGCCAGCAGTTCCTCGGGACAGGGTACTTACTATGGCTACACCTTC

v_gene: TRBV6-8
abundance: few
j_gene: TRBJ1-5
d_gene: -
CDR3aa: CASSYLPLRGQPQHF
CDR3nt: TGTGCCAGCAGTTACTTGCCCCTCCGTGGCCAGCCCCAGCATTTT

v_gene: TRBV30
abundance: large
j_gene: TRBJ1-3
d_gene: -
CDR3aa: CAWSGVRSGNTIYF
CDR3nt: TGTGCCTGGTCAGGGGTTCGCTCTGGAAACACCATATATTTT

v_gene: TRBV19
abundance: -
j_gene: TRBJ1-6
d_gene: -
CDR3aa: CASSLRGLEALHF
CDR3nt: TGTGCCAGTAGTTTGAGGGGCCTTGAGGCCCTCCACTTT

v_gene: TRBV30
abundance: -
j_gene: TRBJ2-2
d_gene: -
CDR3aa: CAWSVGSNTGELFF
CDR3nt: TGTGCCTGGAGCGTAGGGTCGAACACCGGGGAGCTGTTTTTT

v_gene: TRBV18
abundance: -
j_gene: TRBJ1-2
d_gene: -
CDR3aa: CASSPPSTGPYGYTF
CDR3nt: TGTGCCAGCTCACCACCGTCGACAGGACCATATGGCTACACCTTC